This T cell receptor beta chain was obtained from a study of post-analysis software for immune sequencing data. Overall study context: Recorded disease courses covered relapsing-remitting, secondary progressive and progressive-relapsing multiple sclerosis. Some patients had no subtype annotation. Study-level results: TRBV5-6, TRBV5-1 and TRBV20-1 were among a handful of TRBV segments more frequent in patients than controls.

Unique molecular identifiers tagged the TCR beta cDNA libraries. TCRdb ran MiXCR on the PCR reads and lists one entry per CDR3 protein. The sample has hundreds of thousands of distinct CDR3 sequences, nearly 45% seen once. The V gene lost 0 bases and the J gene lost 6 bases, with 13 bases spanning the gap. This CDR3 has 15 residues. In germline, CDR1 is SGHRS, CDR2 YFSETQ. Concerning this clonotype: The antigen is unknown.

The chain employs TRBV5-1 and TRBJ2-1; a possible D gene is TRBD1 (6 bases). This TCR came from a girl aged 10 to 17 with multiple sclerosis. The sequenced sample was blood. CDR3 sequence: CASSLGPRGINEQFF. The CDR3 bases are TGCGCCAGCAGCTTGGGTCCCAGGGGAATCAATGAGCAGTTCTTC.